The subject of this entry is one TCR beta chain. What it binds is not known. These data originate in a study of cytomegalovirus exposure and HLA in healthy donors. Study-level findings and limits: According to reports, the classifier identified cytomegalovirus status with high specificity and sensitivity. Most TCR sequences were uncommon, yet certain public TCRs appeared in many donors. In the roughly 120 validation repertoires, a later analysis found that first-cohort TCR clusters tended to co-occur. The study flagged some 170 TCR beta chains as cytomegalovirus-associated.

Sequenced by immunoSEQ multiplex PCR; TCRdb stores in-frame clones only, minus some. Of approximately 90,000 clones listed, 95% to 97% are singletons. The germline CDR1 and CDR2 sequences are MGHRA and YSYEKL. CDR3 size: 18 residues. Unmatched junction bases numbered 9, after V lost 0 bases and J lost 4 bases. The source material was PBMCs. This receptor was taken from a man between 18 and 35 years old in good health and CMV-seronegative. The V and J genes are TRBV4-1 and TRBJ1-1, with TRBD1 matching 12 bases. This CDR3 is CASSQDRGTGGGPTEAFF. CDR3 DNA sequence: TGCGCCAGCAGCCAAGATCGGGGGACAGGGGGCGGTCCCACTGAAGCTTTCTTT.